This T cell receptor (beta chain) was recorded in a study of patients and donors after allogeneic stem cell transplantation. One entry per CDR3 protein, called by TCRdb with MiXCR from the RT-PCR reads. The sample carries 150,000 to 200,000 distinct CDR3 sequences, less than 45% recorded once. The CDR3 totals 17 residues. Trimming took off 5 bases at V and 6 bases at J, with 23 bases between the two ends. The sequenced material came from blood, either unsorted or a sorted T cell fraction (not recorded which). The receptor was isolated from a human donor who was either an allogeneic HSCT recipient or a stem cell or donor lymphocyte infusion donor (not recorded which). It is not recorded whose cells these are; they may come from a transplant donor. The rearrangement joins TRBV12-3 or TRBV12-4 to TRBJ2-1, with D perhaps TRBD2 (6 bases). The CDR3 reads CASSQHAGLASGNEQFF. CDR3 sequence (DNA): TGTGCCAGCAGTCAACATGCTGGGCTAGCGTCAGGCAATGAGCAGTTCTTC.